This T cell receptor (beta chain) was observed in a study of neoadjuvant anti-PD-1 for oral cavity cancer. TCRdb keeps only in-frame clones here, not all; method: immunoSEQ multiplex PCR. The sample contains around 17,000 clones, approximately 64% of which appear only once. The origin of this receptor is a person aged 40 to 85 with oral cavity squamous cell carcinoma. The sample here was PBMCs, taken before nivolumab (anti-PD-1) treatment.

The CDR3, as DNA: TGTGCCAGCGGTGGGACACCCTCGGGGGAGCAGTACTTC. Its translation: CASGGTPSGEQYF. The chain joins TRBV2 to TRBJ2-7, with D tentatively TRBD1 (6 bases). The V end was cut by 8 bases, the J end by 7 bases, with 18 bases between. The germline gives CDR1 SNHLY, CDR2 FYNNEI. The CDR3 loop spans 13 amino acids.